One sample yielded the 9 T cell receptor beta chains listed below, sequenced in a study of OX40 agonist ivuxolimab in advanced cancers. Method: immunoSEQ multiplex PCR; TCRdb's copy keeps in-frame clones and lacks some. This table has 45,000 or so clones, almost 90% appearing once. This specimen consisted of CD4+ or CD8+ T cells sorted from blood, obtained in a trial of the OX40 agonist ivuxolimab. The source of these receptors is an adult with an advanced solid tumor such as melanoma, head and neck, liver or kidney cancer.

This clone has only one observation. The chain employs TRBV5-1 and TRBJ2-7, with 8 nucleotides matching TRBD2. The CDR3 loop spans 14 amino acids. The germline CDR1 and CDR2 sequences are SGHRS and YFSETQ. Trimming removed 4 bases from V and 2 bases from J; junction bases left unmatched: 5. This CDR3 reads CASSPTSATYEQYF. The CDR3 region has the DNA TGCGCCAGCAGCCCGACTAGCGCGACCTACGAGCAGTACTTC.

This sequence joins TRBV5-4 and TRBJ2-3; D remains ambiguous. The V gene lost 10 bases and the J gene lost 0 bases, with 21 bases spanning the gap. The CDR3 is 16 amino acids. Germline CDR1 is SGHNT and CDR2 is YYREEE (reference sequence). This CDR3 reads CALSDAKLSSTDTQYF. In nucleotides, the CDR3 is TGTGCCCTTTCAGACGCTAAATTATCTAGCACAGATACGCAGTATTTT.

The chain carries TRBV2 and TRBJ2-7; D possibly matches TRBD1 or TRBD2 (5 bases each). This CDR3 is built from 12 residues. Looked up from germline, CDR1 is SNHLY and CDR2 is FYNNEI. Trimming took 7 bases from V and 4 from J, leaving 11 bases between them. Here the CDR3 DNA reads TGTGCCAGCACCCCTTGGGGGTACGAGCAGTACTTC. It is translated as CASTPWGYEQYF.

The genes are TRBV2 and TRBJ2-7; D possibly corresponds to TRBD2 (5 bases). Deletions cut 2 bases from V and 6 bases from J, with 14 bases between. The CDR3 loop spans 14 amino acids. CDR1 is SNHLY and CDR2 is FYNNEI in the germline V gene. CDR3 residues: CASSERLALGEQYF. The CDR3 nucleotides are TGTGCCAGCAGTGAACGGCTAGCTCTAGGCGAGCAGTACTTC.

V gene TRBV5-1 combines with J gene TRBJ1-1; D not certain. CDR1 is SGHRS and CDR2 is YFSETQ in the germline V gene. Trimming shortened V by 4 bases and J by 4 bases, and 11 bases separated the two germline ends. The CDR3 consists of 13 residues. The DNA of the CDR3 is TGCGCCAGCAGCCAGAGGGAGTTCACTGAAGCTTTCTTT. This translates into CASSQREFTEAFF.

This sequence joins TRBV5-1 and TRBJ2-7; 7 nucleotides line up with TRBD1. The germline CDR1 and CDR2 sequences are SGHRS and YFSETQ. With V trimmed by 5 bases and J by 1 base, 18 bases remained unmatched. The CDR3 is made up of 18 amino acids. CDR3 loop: CASRLGEGTATSSYEQYF. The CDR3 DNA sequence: TGCGCCAGCAGGTTAGGGGAAGGGACAGCAACTTCTTCCTACGAGCAGTACTTC.

The CDR3 DNA sequence: TGTGCCAGCAGAAAGCGGGGGGCCTACAATGAGCAGTTCTTC. Translated: CASRKRGAYNEQFF. The rearrangement uses TRBV2 and TRBJ2-1; 9 bases agree with TRBD2. The CDR3 has 14 amino acids. CDR1 is SNHLY and CDR2 is FYNNEI in the germline V gene. The V and J ends lost 6 bases and 2 bases, in that order; junction bases with no gene match: 2.

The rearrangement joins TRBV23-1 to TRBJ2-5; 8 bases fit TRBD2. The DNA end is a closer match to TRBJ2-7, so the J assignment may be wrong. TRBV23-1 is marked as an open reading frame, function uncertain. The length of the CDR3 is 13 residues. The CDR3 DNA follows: TGCGCCAGCCCGGGGGGGGCGGTGTACGAGCAGTACTTC. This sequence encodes CASPGGAVYEQYF.

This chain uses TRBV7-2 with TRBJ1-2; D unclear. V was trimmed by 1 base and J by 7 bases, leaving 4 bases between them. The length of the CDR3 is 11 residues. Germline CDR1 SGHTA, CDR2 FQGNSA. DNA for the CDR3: TGTGCCAGCAGCTTAGAGGTTGGCTACACCTTC. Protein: CASSLEVGYTF.